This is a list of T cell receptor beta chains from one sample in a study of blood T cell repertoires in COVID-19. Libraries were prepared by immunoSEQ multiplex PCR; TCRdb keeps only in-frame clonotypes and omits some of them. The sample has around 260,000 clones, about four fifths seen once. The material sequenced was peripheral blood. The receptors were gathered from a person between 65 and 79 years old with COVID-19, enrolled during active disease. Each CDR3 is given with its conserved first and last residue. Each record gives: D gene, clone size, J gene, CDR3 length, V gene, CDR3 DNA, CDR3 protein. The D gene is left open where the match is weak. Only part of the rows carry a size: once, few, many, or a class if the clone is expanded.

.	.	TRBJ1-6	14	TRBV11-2	TGTGCCAGCAGACAGGGACAATCACCATCACCCCTCCACTTT	CASRQGQSPSPLHF
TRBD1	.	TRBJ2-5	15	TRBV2	TGTGCCAGCGGGTTCTCGAGGGGGCAAGGGGAGACCCAGTACTTC	CASGFSRGQGETQYF
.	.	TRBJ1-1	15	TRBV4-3	TGCGCCAGCAGCCAATCAGGTATCCCAAACACTGAAGCTTTCTTT	CASSQSGIPNTEAFF
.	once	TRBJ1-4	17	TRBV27	TGTGCCAGCAGTCTGATTGGCAGGGGCACAACTAATGAAAAACTGTTTTTT	CASSLIGRGTTNEKLFF
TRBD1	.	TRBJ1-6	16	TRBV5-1	TGCGCCAGCAGCGTGGACAGGGGAGACATTTATTCACCCCTCCACTTT	CASSVDRGDIYSPLHF
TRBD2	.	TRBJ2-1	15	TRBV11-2	TGTGCCAGCAGCTATAGCGGGGGGGCCGTGAATGAGCAGTTCTTC	CASSYSGGAVNEQFF
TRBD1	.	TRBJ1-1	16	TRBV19	TGTGCCAGTAGGAAAGGGCATCAGGGGGTGAACACTGAAGCTTTCTTT	CASRKGHQGVNTEAFF
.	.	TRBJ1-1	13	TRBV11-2	TGTGCCAGCAGCTTAGTTGGGAGTAGGGAAGCTTTCTTT	CASSLVGSREAFF
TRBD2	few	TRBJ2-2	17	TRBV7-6	TGTGCCAGCAGCTTAGTCGGGGGGAGACTTAACACCGGGGAGCTGTTTTTT	CASSLVGGRLNTGELFF
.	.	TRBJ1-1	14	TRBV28	TGTGCCAGCAGTTTATTTCTCGGGGGCACTGAAGCTTTCTTT	CASSLFLGGTEAFF
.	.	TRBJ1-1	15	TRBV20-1	TGCAGTGCTAGTCGGGAGGGCCTAATGAACACTGAAGCTTTCTTT	CSASREGLMNTEAFF
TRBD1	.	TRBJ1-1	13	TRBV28	TGTGCCAGCGGGGGGACAGGGAGGTCTGAAGCTTTCTTT	CASGGTGRSEAFF
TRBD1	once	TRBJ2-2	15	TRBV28	TGTGCCAGCAGACCCGACAGGGTGCGAACCGGGGAGCTGTTTTTT	CASRPDRVRTGELFF
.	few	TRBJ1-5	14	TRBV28	TGTGCCAGCAGTTCCGGGACACCCAATCAGCCCCAGCATTTT	CASSSGTPNQPQHF
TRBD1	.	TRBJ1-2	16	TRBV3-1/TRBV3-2	TGTGCCAGCAGCCGAGCCCAGGGGGCAGCGGCCTATGGCTACACCTTC	CASSRAQGAAAYGYTF
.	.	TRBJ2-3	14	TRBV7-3	TGTGCCAGCAGCTTAGCCAGAATCACAGATACGCAGTATTTT	CASSLARITDTQYF
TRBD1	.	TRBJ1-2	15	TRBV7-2	TGTGCCAGCAGCCTATCCCAGACAGGGGGCTATGGCTACACCTTC	CASSLSQTGGYGYTF
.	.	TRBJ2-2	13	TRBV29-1	TGCAGCGTTGGGGGACTCAACACCGGGGAGCTGTTTTTT	CSVGGLNTGELFF
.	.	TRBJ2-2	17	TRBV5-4	TGTGCCAGCAGCCGGGACTTCTTAACCGCGAACACCGGGGAGCTGTTTTTT	CASSRDFLTANTGELFF
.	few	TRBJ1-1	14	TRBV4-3	TGCGCCAGCAGCCAACGCGGGTATGGCACTGAAGCTTTCTTT	CASSQRGYGTEAFF
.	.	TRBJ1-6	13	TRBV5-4	TGTGCCAGCAGCTCTGACAGGAATTCACCCCTCCACTTT	CASSSDRNSPLHF
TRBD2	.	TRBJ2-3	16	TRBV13	TGTGCCAGCACCTCGACTAGCGGCGGGGCCACAGATACGCAGTATTTT	CASTSTSGGATDTQYF
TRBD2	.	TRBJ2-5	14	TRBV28	TGTGCCAGCAAGGAGCGGGGGGGCCCGGAGACCCAGTACTTC	CASKERGGPETQYF
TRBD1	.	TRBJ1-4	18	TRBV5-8	TGTGCCAGCAGCTACCATCTGACCGGGACAGCAACTAATGAAAAACTGTTTTTT	CASSYHLTGTATNEKLFF
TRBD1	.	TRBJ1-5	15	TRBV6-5	TGTGCCAGCATCCTGGACAGGGCCGGCAATCAGCCCCAGCATTTT	CASILDRAGNQPQHF
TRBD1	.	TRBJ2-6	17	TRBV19	TGTGCCAGTAGTATCCAGGGACAGGGGACCGGGGCCAACGTCCTGACTTTC	CASSIQGQGTGANVLTF
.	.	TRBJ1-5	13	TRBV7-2	TGTGCCAGCAGTGACATGCCGGATCAGCCCCAGCATTTT	CASSDMPDQPQHF
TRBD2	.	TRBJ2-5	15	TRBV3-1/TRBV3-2	TGTGCCAGCAGCCACCCTACTAGCGGGGGTGAGACCCAGTACTTC	CASSHPTSGGETQYF
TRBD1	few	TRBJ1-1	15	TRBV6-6	TGTGCCAGCAGCCCCGGACAGGGAGGGAACACTGAAGCTTTCTTT	CASSPGQGGNTEAFF
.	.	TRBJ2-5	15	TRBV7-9	TGTGCCAGCAGCTTAGCGATGGGGGCAGGGGAGACCCAGTACTTC	CASSLAMGAGETQYF
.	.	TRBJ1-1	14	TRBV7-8	TGTGCCAGCAGCTTAGACAGGATGAACACTGAAGCGTTCTTT	CASSLDRMNTEAFF